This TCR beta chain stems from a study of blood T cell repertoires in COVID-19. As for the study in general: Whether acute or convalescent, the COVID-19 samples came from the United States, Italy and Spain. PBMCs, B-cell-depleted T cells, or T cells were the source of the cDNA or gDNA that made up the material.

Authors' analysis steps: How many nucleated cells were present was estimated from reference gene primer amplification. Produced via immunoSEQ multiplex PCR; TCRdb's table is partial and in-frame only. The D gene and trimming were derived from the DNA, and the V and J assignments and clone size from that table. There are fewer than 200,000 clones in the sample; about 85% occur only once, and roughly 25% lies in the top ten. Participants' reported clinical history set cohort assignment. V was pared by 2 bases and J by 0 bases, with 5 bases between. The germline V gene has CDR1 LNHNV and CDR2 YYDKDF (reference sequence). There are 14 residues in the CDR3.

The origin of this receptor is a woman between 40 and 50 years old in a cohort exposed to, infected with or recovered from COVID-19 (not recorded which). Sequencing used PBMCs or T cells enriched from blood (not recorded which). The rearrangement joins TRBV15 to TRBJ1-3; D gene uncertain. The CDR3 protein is CATSRSNSGNTIYF. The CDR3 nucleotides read TGTGCCACCAGCAGAAGCAACTCTGGAAACACCATATATTTT.